This TCR beta chain was recovered during a study of breast tumors, draining lymph nodes, adjacent tissues. Regarding the study as a whole: Tumors had less TCR diversity than lymph nodes, more than nontumor tissue.

This clonotype was seen many times. As yet, its antigen is unknown. V shed 4 bases, J shed 6 bases, and the junction held 4 bases outside the gene matches. This CDR3 has 14 amino acids. Germline CDR1 is SGHDN and CDR2 is FVKESK. MiXCR, run by TCRdb on the multiplex PCR reads, gives a single entry per CDR3 protein. The sample lists under 300,000 distinct CDR3 sequences; nearly 35% were seen once. The lymph nodes were axillary draining lymph nodes from breast cancer patients. The rearrangement links TRBV14 to TRBJ1-4, with 8 bases matching TRBD1. This clonotype originated in a female donor with breast cancer. Some clones in this sample may be carry-over from other donors' samples. Sequencing used axillary lymph node tissue. The CDR3 DNA is TGTGCCAGCAGCCCGGACAGGGTTCATGAAAAACTGTTTTTT. It codes for CASSPDRVHEKLFF. Drawing the rest from reference TRBV14 and TRBJ1-4, the complete variable domain is EAGVTQFPSHSVIEKGQTVTLRCDPISGHDNLYWYRRVMGKEIKFLLHFVKESKQDESGMPNNRFLAERTGGTYSTLKVQPAELEDSGVYFCASSPDRVHEKLFFGSGTQLSVL.